One sample yielded the 24 T cell receptor beta chains listed below, sequenced in a study of T cells in narcolepsy. The protocol was immunoSEQ multiplex PCR, while the TCRdb copy is restricted to in-frame clones and leaves out a portion. The sample yields tens of thousands of clones, roughly four fifths seen once. Sequencing input: memory (CD45RA-) CD4+ T cells from blood. Receptors were obtained from a human donor in good health.

This clone appeared a few times. The V and J genes are TRBV2 and TRBJ2-6; D may be TRBD1 (6 bases). This CDR3 spans 14 amino acids. CDR1 and CDR2 (germline): SNHLY, FYNNEI. The V and J ends lost 8 bases and 0 bases respectively, with 8 bases between them. CDR3 loop: CASRDTSGANVLTF. CDR3 nucleotides: TGTGCCAGCCGGGACACCTCTGGGGCCAACGTCCTGACTTTC.

V usage is TRBV7-9 and J usage is TRBJ2-7; D remains ambiguous. The CDR3 covers 16 residues. The germline V gene encodes CDR1 SEHNR and CDR2 FQNEAQ (reference sequence). V dropped 1 base and J dropped 0 bases, with 13 bases sitting between them. The CDR3 nucleotides are TGTGCCAGCAGCTTAGTTGGAAAGGGAAGCTCCTACGAGCAGTACTTC. Its protein product is CASSLVGKGSSYEQYF.

The chain combines TRBV14 with TRBJ2-5; 7 positions match TRBD2. In germline, CDR1 is SGHDN, CDR2 FVKESK. The J segment lost 3 bases and the V segment lost 0 bases, leaving 10 bases of the junction unmatched. CDR3 length: 17 residues. Here the CDR3 reads CASSQDASLGGEETQYF. CDR3 nucleotides: TGTGCCAGCAGCCAAGACGCCAGCCTTGGGGGGGAAGAGACCCAGTACTTC.

The V gene is TRBV11-2, the J gene TRBJ1-2, with D unresolved. V shed 7 bases and J shed 6 bases, with 18 bases lying between them. This CDR3 is 14 amino acids long. CDR1 is SGHAT, CDR2 FQNNGV, per germline. CDR3 in amino acids: CASTPVVRRNGYTF. DNA of the CDR3: TGTGCCAGCACCCCTGTGGTCAGGAGGAATGGCTACACCTTC.

This clone was observed once. The rearrangement uses TRBV5-5 and TRBJ1-3; D is ambiguous. Germline loops: CDR1 SGHKS, CDR2 YYEKEE (reference sequence). This CDR3 contains 14 residues. Trimming took off 4 bases at V and 3 bases at J, with 11 bases between the two ends. The CDR3 here is CASSADIVGNTIYF. As DNA, the CDR3 is TGTGCCAGCAGCGCCGACATCGTTGGAAACACCATATATTTT. Full variable domain (rest looked up from reference TRBV5-5 and TRBJ1-3): DAGVTQSPTHLIKTRGQQVTLRCSPISGHKSVSWYQQVLGQGPQFIFQYYEKEERGRGNFPDRFSARQFPNYSSELNVNALLLGDSALYLCASSADIVGNTIYFGEGSWLTVV.

The gene calls are TRBV11-2 and TRBJ1-4, with D uncertain. CDR1 and CDR2 from the germline V gene are SGHAT and FQNNGV. Trimming stripped 1 base from V and 3 bases from J, with 9 bases between. There are 15 residues in the CDR3. The CDR3 DNA reads TGTGCCAGCAGCTTAGGTGGCGGCCCTAATGAAAAACTGTTTTTT. It yields the protein CASSLGGGPNEKLFF.

The rearrangement joins TRBV4-3 to TRBJ1-6; D gene uncertain. The V end was cut by 0 bases, the J end by 0 bases, with 9 bases between. The length of the CDR3 is 17 residues. The germline V gene has CDR1 LGHNA and CDR2 YSLEER. The CDR3: CASSQDSPTSYNSPLHF. In DNA, the CDR3 is TGCGCCAGCAGCCAAGATTCGCCCACCTCCTATAATTCACCCCTCCACTTT.

This chain connects TRBV10-3 to TRBJ2-1; the match to TRBD2 covers 10 bases. This CDR3 has 15 amino acids. V shed 6 bases and J 5 bases; nucleotides not matched to a gene: 7. Germline V CDR1 and CDR2: ENHRY, SYGVKD. CDR3 residues: CAISLLAGTNNEQFF. The CDR3 DNA is TGTGCCATCAGCCTACTAGCGGGAACTAACAATGAGCAGTTCTTC.

The chain couples TRBV2 to TRBJ1-2, with 7 bases aligning to TRBD1. This CDR3 contains 14 residues. The germline V gene encodes CDR1 SNHLY and CDR2 FYNNEI. V lost 6 bases to trimming and J lost 4 bases; unmatched junction nucleotides: 8. CDR3 sequence: CASSATGEGYGYTF. DNA of the CDR3: TGTGCCAGCAGCGCTACAGGGGAGGGCTATGGCTACACCTTC.

The J gene is TRBJ2-2, the V gene TRBV19; possible D gene TRBD2, 7 bases. Germline assignment: CDR1 LNHDA and CDR2 SQIVND (reference sequence). The CDR3 covers 16 residues. The germline V and J ends were trimmed by 7 bases and 5 bases, with 20 bases remaining between them. The CDR3 spells CASTLGGRGGTGELFF. CDR3 bases: TGTGCCAGTACCCTTGGGGGCAGGGGAGGGACCGGGGAGCTGTTTTTT.

The V gene is TRBV19, the J gene TRBJ1-2, with 7 positions matching TRBD1. The CDR3 runs 18 residues. Germline loops: CDR1 LNHDA, CDR2 SQIVND (reference sequence). V shed 1 base, J shed 1 base, and the junction held 12 bases outside the gene matches. The CDR3 here is CASSIALITGANNYGYTF. The CDR3 DNA follows: TGTGCCAGTAGTATAGCCCTAATCACAGGGGCGAATAACTATGGCTACACCTTC.

The chain joins TRBV4-1 to TRBJ2-1, with unresolved D. This CDR3 has 16 residues. Trimming took 3 bases from V and 0 from J, leaving 12 bases between them. Germline V gives CDR1 MGHRA, CDR2 YSYEKL. CDR3 sequence reads: CASSHWTMSSYNEQFF. The CDR3 nucleotides read TGCGCCAGCAGCCATTGGACCATGAGCTCCTACAATGAGCAGTTCTTC.

This clone was counted between two and nine times. The V and J genes are TRBV4-3 and TRBJ2-1; D gene uncertain. The V and J ends lost 1 base and 6 bases respectively, with 7 bases between them. The germline CDR1 and CDR2 sequences are LGHNA and YSLEER. CDR3 length equals 13 residues. DNA for the CDR3: TGCGCCAGCAGCCAAGTTTCGGGCAATGAGCAGTTCTTC. Residues: CASSQVSGNEQFF.

This clone rates as medium-sized. The rearrangement joins TRBV5-1 to TRBJ1-5, with TRBD1 matching 7 bases. This CDR3 contains 15 residues. Germline V gene sequence: CDR1 SGHRS, CDR2 YFSETQ. V shed 4 bases, J shed 0 bases, and the junction held 4 bases outside the gene matches. CDR3 sequence reads: CASSPGTVSNQPQHF. DNA for the CDR3: TGCGCCAGCAGCCCCGGGACAGTTAGCAATCAGCCCCAGCATTTT.

This rearrangement joins TRBV7-2 to TRBJ1-2; D is unclear. The CDR3 totals 12 residues. V was pared by 2 bases and J by 8 bases, with 9 bases between. Germline loops: CDR1 SGHTA, CDR2 FQGNSA. CDR3 loop: CASSLRGPGYTF. In nucleotides, the CDR3 is TGTGCCAGCAGCTTAAGAGGGCCCGGCTACACCTTC. The variable domain in full, completed from reference TRBV7-2 and TRBJ1-2, reads GAGVSQSPSNKVTEKGKDVELRCDPISGHTALYWYRQSLGQGLEFLIYFQGNSAPDKSGLPSDRFSAERTGGSVSTLTIQRTQQEDSAVYLCASSLRGPGYTFGSGTRLTVV.

This chain uses TRBV6-1 with TRBJ1-5; no definite D call. The CDR3 loop spans 15 amino acids. V gave up 8 bases and J gave up 2 bases, with 16 bases separating them. Germline V CDR1 and CDR2: MNHNS, SASEGT. The CDR3 is CASAPGWLGNQPQHF. The CDR3 DNA follows: TGTGCCAGCGCCCCCGGTTGGCTGGGCAATCAGCCCCAGCATTTT.

The rearrangement uses TRBV18 and TRBJ2-5; TRBD1 matches at 7 bases. Germline V CDR1 and CDR2: KGHSH, LQKENI. J lost 2 bases, V lost 3 bases, and 3 bases had no gene match. The CDR3 extends over 14 amino acids. CDR3 protein: CASSPRDSQETQYF. The CDR3 nucleotides read TGTGCCAGCTCACCCCGGGACAGTCAAGAGACCCAGTACTTC.

This clone showed up just once. The V gene is TRBV14, the J gene TRBJ1-6, with D unclear. Germline CDR1 is SGHDN and CDR2 is FVKESK. Trimming shortened V by 0 bases and J by 7 bases, and 7 bases separated the two germline ends. The CDR3 runs 14 residues. The CDR3 DNA reads TGTGCCAGCAGCCAAGATTTGAGGAATTCACCCCTCCACTTT. It encodes CASSQDLRNSPLHF. Full variable domain (outside the CDR3, taken from reference TRBV14 and TRBJ1-6): EAGVTQFPSHSVIEKGQTVTLRCDPISGHDNLYWYRRVMGKEIKFLLHFVKESKQDESGMPNNRFLAERTGGTYSTLKVQPAELEDSGVYFCASSQDLRNSPLHFGNGTRLTVT.

The V and J genes are TRBV19 and TRBJ1-5; 9 nucleotides align to TRBD1. The CDR3 runs 16 residues. In germline, CDR1 is LNHDA, CDR2 SQIVND (reference sequence). V shed 7 bases, J shed 5 bases, and the junction held 12 bases outside the gene matches. Here the CDR3 DNA reads TGTGCCAGTAAACCCACGGGACAGGGATTTTATCAGCCCCAGCATTTT. Translation gives CASKPTGQGFYQPQHF.

The V call is TRBV6-5, the J call TRBJ1-2; TRBD1 agrees at 7 bases. The germline V gene has CDR1 MNHEY and CDR2 SVGAGI. CDR3 length equals 13 residues. With 6 bases clipped from V and 6 bases from J, the junction kept 7 bases outside the gene matches. Here the CDR3 reads CASRTPGGNGYTF. CDR3 DNA sequence: TGTGCCAGCAGAACTCCAGGGGGGAATGGCTACACCTTC.

The chain has TRBV11-3 and TRBJ2-7, with D uncertain. Looked up from germline, CDR1 is SGHNT and CDR2 is YENEEA. V lost 3 bases and J lost 2, with 20 bases in between. CDR3 length: 17 residues. DNA for the CDR3: TGTGCCAGCAGCTTCGGCTTTTCCACGGAAACAACCTACGAGCAGTACTTC. It translates to CASSFGFSTETTYEQYF.

The genes are TRBV6-1 and TRBJ1-1, with D possibly matching TRBD1 (6 bases). Germline V CDR1 and CDR2: MNHNS, SASEGT. V shed 6 bases and J shed 4 bases, with 9 bases lying between them. This CDR3 contains 12 residues. CDR3 in amino acids: CASRRGGTEAFF. CDR3 bases: TGTGCCAGCAGAAGGGGGGGCACTGAAGCTTTCTTT.

This clone was observed a few times. V gene TRBV7-2 combines with J gene TRBJ1-1; the D gene is possibly TRBD1 (5 bases). Germline V CDR1 and CDR2: SGHTA, FQGNSA. Trimming took 5 bases from V and 5 from J, leaving 12 bases between them. The CDR3 extends over 13 amino acids. The DNA for the CDR3 is TGTGCCAGCAGCGTAGAGGGGAAGACTGAAGCTTTCTTT. Encoded protein: CASSVEGKTEAFF.

The V call is TRBV10-3, the J call TRBJ1-3; weak D call: TRBD1 (6 bases). V lost 11 bases and J lost 0, with 14 bases in between. Germline V CDR1 and CDR2: ENHRY, SYGVKD. This CDR3 region has 14 residues. The CDR3 loop reads CAAATGHSGNTIYF. CDR3 sequence (DNA): TGTGCCGCCGCCACAGGGCACTCTGGAAACACCATATATTTT.